Below, one TCR beta chain is given with its context. Its antigen is currently unknown. Roughly 0.45 to 1 ug RNA was reverse transcribed with random hexamers. The amplification used immunoSEQ multiplex PCR on TCR beta CDR3; it spanned 54 Vbeta and 13 Jbeta. TCRdb used MiXCR to reprocess the immunoSEQ multiplex PCR reads, holding one entry per CDR3 protein. The sample lists 400,000 or so distinct CDR3 sequences; around 85% were seen once. From blood CD8+ and CD4+ T cells, TCR beta sequences were generated. Negative isolation yielded CD4+ and CD8+ T cells, and FACS enriched TEMRA cells. The data originate from a study of CD8 T cells in Susac syndrome. Looked up from germline, CDR1 is SGHTA and CDR2 is FQGNSA. Trimming took 1 base from V and 6 from J, leaving 16 bases between them. This CDR3 region has 15 residues. Study-level findings and limits: The authors acknowledged that their TCR sequencing and HLA analysis involved a relatively small number of individuals.

The J gene is TRBJ2-7, the V gene TRBV7-2; D is possibly TRBD2 (6 bases). The sequenced sample was CD8+ T cells from PBMCs. This receptor was obtained from a human donor with multiple sclerosis. CDR3 region: CASSLVSDGGFEQYF. The CDR3 DNA reads as TGTGCCAGCAGCTTAGTTTCGGACGGGGGTTTCGAGCAGTACTTC.